These 19 T cell receptor beta chains originate from one sample sequenced in a study of blood T cell repertoires in COVID-19. The table came from immunoSEQ multiplex PCR; TCRdb's copy has only in-frame clones and leaves some out. The data contain roughly 100,000 clones, 84% of them singletons. The specimen was peripheral blood. These receptors all stem from a human donor in a cohort sampled during active COVID-19.

CDR3 coding DNA: TGTGCCAGCAGTACGGAGCGGGTTAGCACAGATACGCAGTATTTT. It specifies CASSTERVSTDTQYF. This chain joins TRBV6-5 and TRBJ2-3, with D possibly being TRBD2 (6 bases). This CDR3 is built from 15 residues. Between the trimmed V and J ends, which lost 5 bases and 0 bases, there was a span of 12 bases. Germline CDR1 is MNHEY and CDR2 is SVGAGI.

The chain is built from TRBV9 and TRBJ2-7; no definite D call. Germline V CDR1 and CDR2: SGDLS, YYNGEE. This CDR3 comprises 14 residues. Trimming shortened V by 0 bases and J by 4 bases, and 11 bases separated the two germline ends. For the CDR3, the DNA is TGTGCCAGCAGCGTAGGGCGGCTTGGGTACGAGCAGTACTTC. Amino acids: CASSVGRLGYEQYF.

This clone was seen a single time. The CDR3 spells CASSKEDLRAADTRVEHF. CDR3 bases: TGTGCCAGCAGCAAGGAGGACCTTAGGGCGGCCGACACAAGGGTGGAGCATTTT. The chain recombines TRBV21-1 with TRBJ1-5. TRBV21-1 is recorded as a pseudogene. The CDR3 length is 18 residues.

The chain joins TRBV7-9 to TRBJ1-2; possibly TRBD1 for D (5 bases). V was cut by 5 bases and J by 2 bases, with 12 bases left in between. The CDR3 consists of 14 residues. Germline V lookup: CDR1 SEHNR, CDR2 FQNEAQ (reference sequence). CDR3: CASSAIGANYGYTF. CDR3 coding DNA: TGTGCCAGCAGCGCTATAGGGGCGAACTATGGCTACACCTTC.

The genes are TRBV19 and TRBJ2-1; 10 nucleotides agree with TRBD2. CDR1 is LNHDA, CDR2 SQIVND, per germline (reference sequence). V was clipped by 2 bases and J by 2 bases; unmatched bases: 3. This CDR3 has 16 residues. The CDR3 bases are TGTGCCAGTAGTATACAGCTAGCGGGGGCCTACAATGAGCAGTTCTTC. This sequence encodes CASSIQLAGAYNEQFF.

The chain has TRBV10-1 and TRBJ1-3; D unclear. The CDR3 spans 17 residues. With 6 bases removed from V and 0 bases from J, the gap between germline ends came to 18 bases. Germline values: CDR1 WNHNN, CDR2 SYGVQD (reference sequence). The CDR3 sequence: CASRCLSQVSSGNTIYF. The CDR3 DNA sequence: TGCGCCAGCAGATGCCTTTCGCAGGTATCCTCTGGAAACACCATATATTTT.

The rearrangement joins TRBV6-5 to TRBJ1-4, with D maybe TRBD1 (6 bases). Germline lookup yields CDR1 MNHEY and CDR2 SVGAGI. The V end was cut by 7 bases, the J end by 8 bases, with 17 bases between. CDR3 size: 14 residues. The CDR3, as DNA: TGTGCCAGCAAGAGCCAGGGGTCCTTGGAAAAACTGTTTTTT. Amino acids: CASKSQGSLEKLFF.

The chain links TRBV28 to TRBJ2-1, with 9 nucleotides matching TRBD1. Germline-derived CDR1 and CDR2 are MDHEN and SYDVKM. This CDR3 has 12 amino acids. The junction had 3 bases not matched to a gene; V was cut back by 5 bases and J by 10 bases. The CDR3 nucleotides are TGTGCCAGCAGTCTCGGACAGGGGGAGCAGTTCTTC. Translation gives CASSLGQGEQFF.

The genes are TRBV11-2 and TRBJ1-1; 7 positions agree with TRBD1. V was pared by 6 bases and J by 5 bases, with 15 bases of the junction left unmatched. The germline V gene encodes CDR1 SGHAT and CDR2 FQNNGV. CDR3 length: 16 residues. Here the CDR3 DNA reads TGTGCCAGCAGTCCGAGGGGTTACAGGGGTGGAACTGAAGCTTTCTTT. Its protein is CASSPRGYRGGTEAFF.

The chain links TRBV3-1 (or the pseudogene TRBV3-2) to TRBJ1-2; maybe TRBD1 (6 bases). The CDR3 totals 15 residues. Per germline, CDR1 LGHDT and CDR2 YNNKEL (reference sequence). With 4 bases removed from V and 4 bases from J, the gap between germline ends came to 16 bases. CDR3 coding DNA: TGTGCCAGCAGCCTTTTCAGGGGCTGGGGCTATGGCTACACCTTC. Its protein is CASSLFRGWGYGYTF.

This chain links TRBV5-3 with TRBJ2-7; TRBD2 might be the D (6 bases). TRBV5-3 is sorted into the ORF group, with uncertain function. CDR3 length: 12 residues. Trimming removed 5 bases from V and 5 bases from J, with 11 bases in between. CDR3 sequence: CARRHGGDEQYF. The CDR3 nucleotides read TGTGCCAGAAGGCATGGCGGGGACGAGCAGTACTTC.

V and J are TRBV3-1 (or the pseudogene TRBV3-2) and TRBJ2-3; D gene ambiguous. Trimming took 2 bases from V and 12 from J, leaving 15 bases between them. Germline lookup yields CDR1 LGHDT and CDR2 YNNKEL (reference sequence). This CDR3 spans 13 amino acids. CDR3 in amino acids: CASSQMARNFQYF. The CDR3 DNA follows: TGTGCCAGCAGCCAAATGGCCAGGAACTTCCAGTATTTT.

The chain recombines TRBV30 with TRBJ1-5, with TRBD1 matching over 9 bases. V shed 2 bases and J 4 bases; nucleotides not matched to a gene: 9. The germline CDR1 and CDR2 sequences are GTSNPN and SVGIG (reference sequence). The CDR3 is 16 amino acids. The CDR3 nucleotides are TGTGCCTGGAGTAACCTGGGGACAGGGAGGAATCAGCCCCAGCATTTT. It is translated as CAWSNLGTGRNQPQHF.

This chain joins TRBV2 and TRBJ1-5; D is ambiguous. Trimming took off 3 bases at V and 3 bases at J, with 9 bases between the two ends. The CDR3 is made up of 14 amino acids. The germline CDR1 and CDR2 sequences are SNHLY and FYNNEI. CDR3 DNA sequence: TGTGCCAGCAGTGAGGAGCGGTACAATCAGCCCCAGCATTTT. Translation gives CASSEERYNQPQHF.

The gene calls are TRBV5-1 and TRBJ1-1, with D possibly being TRBD1 (5 bases). CDR1 is SGHRS, CDR2 YFSETQ, per germline. Trimming stripped 4 bases from V and 5 bases from J, with 15 bases between. The CDR3 loop spans 14 amino acids. The CDR3 spells CASSGGSGRTEAFF. For the CDR3, the DNA is TGCGCCAGCAGCGGTGGCTCAGGGCGAACTGAAGCTTTCTTT. Using reference TRBV5-1 and TRBJ1-1 for the parts outside the CDR3, the full variable domain is KAGVTQTPRYLIKTRGQQVTLSCSPISGHRSVSWYQQTPGQGLQFLFEYFSETQRNKGNFPGRFSGRQFSNSRSEMNVSTLELGDSALYLCASSGGSGRTEAFFGQGTRLTVV.

The chain carries TRBV5-5 and TRBJ1-2; unclear D gene. The CDR3 length is 17 residues. From germline, CDR1 is SGHKS and CDR2 YYEKEE (reference sequence). With 0 bases removed from V and 6 bases from J, the gap between germline ends came to 21 bases. The CDR3: CASSLEPRLLMSNGYTF. CDR3 DNA: TGTGCCAGCAGCTTGGAACCAAGACTACTTATGTCCAATGGCTACACCTTC.

The chain uses TRBV12-3 or TRBV12-4 and TRBJ2-7, with D unclear. The CDR3 sequence is 12 residues long. Trimming cost V 4 bases and J 10 bases, with 14 bases left between them. The CDR3 sequence is CASSSRRGEQYF. The CDR3 region has the DNA TGTGCCAGCAGTTCGAGACGCGGTGAACAGTACTTC.

The rearrangement joins TRBV7-3 to TRBJ1-1; the match to TRBD1 covers 10 bases. The CDR3 loop spans 15 amino acids. Germline V gene lookup returns CDR1 SGHTA and CDR2 FQGTGA. Losses at the gene ends were 5 bases for V and 0 bases for J; bases not matched to a gene: 3. The DNA of the CDR3 is TGTGCCAGCAGCCTAGGGACAGGGGTGAACACTGAAGCTTTCTTT. It codes for CASSLGTGVNTEAFF.

This chain connects TRBV15 to TRBJ2-5; D might be TRBD2 (6 bases). This CDR3 has 16 amino acids. With 4 bases removed from V and 5 bases from J, the gap between germline ends came to 20 bases. Germline CDR1 reads LNHNV; CDR2 reads YYDKDF (reference sequence). The DNA for the CDR3 is TGTGCCACCAGCAAGGTGCCGGGGGTACGGGGGGAGACCCAGTACTTC. The encoded protein is CATSKVPGVRGETQYF. Full variable domain (remainder filled in from reference TRBV15 and TRBJ2-5): DAMVIQNPRYQVTQFGKPVTLSCSQTLNHNVMYWYQQKSSQAPKLLFHYYDKDFNNEADTPDNFQSRRPNTSFCFLDIRSPGLGDTAMYLCATSKVPGVRGETQYFGPGTRLLVL.